The clone carrying this T cell receptor beta chain was seen many times. As yet, its antigen is unknown. The library was built from around 400 ng RNA with molecular barcoded adaptors for alpha/delta and beta/gamma chains. TCRdb called the reads again in MiXCR, with one record for every CDR3 protein. The sample holds about 54,000 distinct CDR3 sequences, around 12% seen once. The data stem from a study of read filtering for tumor transcriptome and immune sequencing. For the study at large: Mean patient age was roughly 66 years, range 47 to 80; 17 male, about 15 female. Revised staging placed eight or nine patients in R-ISS I, about 17 in II, 6 or 7 in III. Study results and limitations: Approximately 82% of IR-seq clonotypes had one read, totaling approximately 4% of reads; RNA-seq: 74.6% and 44.6%. The CD138-negative fraction was mixed bone marrow immune cells, not pure T cells.

V was pared by 4 bases and J by 2 bases, with 18 bases between. Germline lookup yields CDR1 SEHNR and CDR2 FQNEAQ (reference sequence). The CDR3 spans 17 residues. The TCR was taken from a donor at least 40 years old with multiple myeloma. The genes are TRBV7-9 and TRBJ2-1; D may match TRBD1 or TRBD2 (5 bases each). The sequencing sample was made of a population of CD138-negative cells sorted from bone marrow. The CDR3 DNA follows: TGTGCCAGCAGCTCCGGGGAAGGGGACGGCCCCTACAATGAGCAGTTCTTC. It specifies CASSSGEGDGPYNEQFF. The entire variable domain, with the rest obtained from reference TRBV7-9 and TRBJ2-1, is as follows: DTGVSQNPRHKITKRGQNVTFRCDPISEHNRLYWYRQTLGQGPEFLTYFQNEAQLEKSRLLSDRFSAERPKGSFSTLEIQRTEQGDSAMYLCASSSGEGDGPYNEQFFGPGTRLTVL.